The rows below give T cell receptor beta chains drawn from one sample of a study of T cells in Graves' hyperthyroidism and ophthalmopathy. TCRdb reanalysed the multiplex PCR reads using MiXCR and keeps one entry per CDR3 protein. The sample has hundreds of thousands of distinct CDR3 sequences; around 16% are singletons. The specimen sequenced was blood. These receptors were collected from a woman aged 40 to 50 with Graves' ophthalmopathy. Both conserved end residues are part of each CDR3. The D gene is left open where the match is weak. Clone size is stated in some rows and not others, as once, few, many or a class when expanded.

clone size: many; J gene: TRBJ2-3; D gene: NA; V gene: TRBV15; CDR3 protein: CATSPFGRDSTDTQYF; CDR3 DNA: TGTGCCACCAGCCCCTTCGGAAGGGACAGCACAGATACGCAGTATTTT
clone size: NA; J gene: TRBJ2-1; D gene: TRBD2; V gene: TRBV2; CDR3 protein: CASRGASGRINNEQFF; CDR3 DNA: TGTGCCAGCAGAGGGGCTAGCGGGAGGATAAACAATGAGCAGTTCTTC
clone size: NA; J gene: TRBJ1-6; D gene: NA; V gene: TRBV12-3/TRBV12-4; CDR3 protein: CASSQVRGYNSPLHF; CDR3 DNA: TGTGCCAGCAGTCAAGTTCGGGGGTACAATTCACCCCTCCACTTT
clone size: few; J gene: TRBJ1-5; D gene: NA; V gene: TRBV29-1; CDR3 protein: CSVIPSLNQPQHF; CDR3 DNA: TGCAGCGTTATTCCCAGCCTCAATCAGCCCCAGCATTTT
clone size: many; J gene: TRBJ2-7; D gene: NA; V gene: TRBV5-5; CDR3 protein: CASSSDPVVSGYEQYF; CDR3 DNA: TGTGCCAGCAGTTCGGACCCGGTGGTAAGCGGCTACGAGCAGTACTTC
clone size: NA; J gene: TRBJ2-5; D gene: TRBD2; V gene: TRBV6-1; CDR3 protein: CASSTERGGETQYF; CDR3 DNA: TGTGCCAGCAGTACCGAGCGGGGGGGGGAGACCCAGTACTTC
clone size: few; J gene: TRBJ2-1; D gene: NA; V gene: TRBV6-4; CDR3 protein: CASSEFREPFYNEQFF; CDR3 DNA: TGTGCCAGCAGTGAATTCCGGGAACCATTCTACAATGAGCAGTTCTTC
clone size: few; J gene: TRBJ1-6; D gene: NA; V gene: TRBV12-3/TRBV12-4; CDR3 protein: CASTGSYSYNSPLHF; CDR3 DNA: TGTGCCAGCACTGGTTCCTACTCCTATAATTCACCCCTCCACTTT
clone size: many; J gene: TRBJ1-1; D gene: NA; V gene: TRBV28; CDR3 protein: CASSFPGSEAFF; CDR3 DNA: TGTGCCAGCAGTTTCCCCGGCTCTGAAGCTTTCTTT
clone size: NA; J gene: TRBJ2-2; D gene: NA; V gene: TRBV20-1; CDR3 protein: CSASPRGPNTGELFF; CDR3 DNA: TGCAGTGCTTCCCCCAGGGGCCCGAACACCGGGGAGCTGTTTTTT
clone size: many; J gene: TRBJ2-3; D gene: NA; V gene: TRBV7-8; CDR3 protein: CASSSLVVSSADTQYF; CDR3 DNA: TGTGCCAGCAGCTCCCTGGTTGTCAGCTCGGCAGATACGCAGTATTTT
clone size: many; J gene: TRBJ2-5; D gene: NA; V gene: TRBV11-2; CDR3 protein: CASSLNLVGPETQYF; CDR3 DNA: TGTGCCAGCAGCTTAAATTTGGTAGGACCAGAGACCCAGTACTTC
clone size: many; J gene: TRBJ2-5; D gene: TRBD1; V gene: TRBV3-1; CDR3 protein: CASSQGTGLGVTQYF; CDR3 DNA: TGTGCCAGCAGCCAAGGGACAGGACTCGGGGTGACCCAGTACTTC
clone size: many; J gene: TRBJ1-5; D gene: NA; V gene: TRBV6-1; CDR3 protein: CASRSGRQPQHF; CDR3 DNA: TGTGCCAGCAGGTCCGGCCGGCAGCCCCAGCATTTT
clone size: NA; J gene: TRBJ2-3; D gene: TRBD2; V gene: TRBV6-1; CDR3 protein: CASQLLALGSTDTQYF; CDR3 DNA: TGTGCCAGCCAATTACTAGCGTTGGGGTCCACAGATACGCAGTATTTT
clone size: many; J gene: TRBJ1-2; D gene: NA; V gene: TRBV7-9; CDR3 protein: CASGEGNYGYTF; CDR3 DNA: TGTGCCAGCGGGGAGGGAAACTATGGCTACACCTTC
clone size: NA; J gene: TRBJ2-2; D gene: TRBD1; V gene: TRBV2; CDR3 protein: CASSQQGEIGELFF; CDR3 DNA: TGTGCCAGCAGCCAACAGGGGGAGATCGGGGAGCTGTTTTTT
clone size: NA; J gene: TRBJ1-1; D gene: NA; V gene: TRBV19; CDR3 protein: CASTRPGGVNTEAFF; CDR3 DNA: TGTGCCAGTACCCGGCCGGGCGGAGTGAACACTGAAGCTTTCTTT
clone size: NA; J gene: TRBJ2-5; D gene: NA; V gene: TRBV5-6; CDR3 protein: CASSLAWSQETQYF; CDR3 DNA: TGTGCCAGCAGCTTGGCGTGGAGCCAAGAGACCCAGTACTTC
clone size: NA; J gene: TRBJ2-2; D gene: NA; V gene: TRBV30; CDR3 protein: CAWSLRGELFF; CDR3 DNA: TGTGCCTGGAGCCTCAGGGGGGAGCTGTTTTTT
clone size: NA; J gene: TRBJ2-7; D gene: TRBD2; V gene: TRBV6-1; CDR3 protein: CASSKAGVYEQYF; CDR3 DNA: TGTGCCAGCAGTAAAGCGGGAGTCTACGAGCAGTACTTC
clone size: few; J gene: TRBJ2-6; D gene: NA; V gene: TRBV20-1; CDR3 protein: CSASDSPSGANVLTF; CDR3 DNA: TGCAGTGCTAGTGATTCCCCCTCTGGGGCCAACGTCCTGACTTTC
clone size: few; J gene: TRBJ1-4; D gene: NA; V gene: TRBV2; CDR3 protein: CASNGGGRLFNEKLFF; CDR3 DNA: TGTGCCAGCAATGGGGGGGGCCGCCTATTTAATGAAAAACTGTTTTTT
clone size: few; J gene: TRBJ2-3; D gene: NA; V gene: TRBV7-9; CDR3 protein: CASSAPTDTQYF; CDR3 DNA: TGTGCCAGCAGCGCGCCCACAGATACGCAGTATTTT
clone size: few; J gene: TRBJ2-5; D gene: TRBD2; V gene: TRBV20-1; CDR3 protein: CSARVAGGPRETQYF; CDR3 DNA: TGCAGTGCTAGAGTTGCGGGGGGGCCGAGAGAGACCCAGTACTTC
clone size: few; J gene: TRBJ1-2; D gene: NA; V gene: TRBV5-5; CDR3 protein: CASSLGALEGYTF; CDR3 DNA: TGTGCCAGCAGCTTGGGCGCGCTAGAGGGCTACACCTTC
clone size: many; J gene: TRBJ2-2; D gene: NA; V gene: TRBV2; CDR3 protein: CASSAGVRSGELFF; CDR3 DNA: TGTGCCAGCAGTGCGGGGGTTCGGTCCGGGGAGCTGTTTTTT
clone size: NA; J gene: TRBJ2-5; D gene: TRBD2; V gene: TRBV5-6; CDR3 protein: CASSLYLSGGTQYF; CDR3 DNA: TGTGCCAGCAGCTTGTACCTTTCGGGGGGGACCCAGTACTTC
clone size: few; J gene: TRBJ2-5; D gene: NA; V gene: TRBV5-1; CDR3 protein: CASSLWQGQETQYF; CDR3 DNA: TGCGCCAGCAGCTTGTGGCAGGGTCAAGAGACCCAGTACTTC
clone size: few; J gene: TRBJ2-1; D gene: NA; V gene: TRBV11-3; CDR3 protein: CASSFGLYNEQFF; CDR3 DNA: TGTGCCAGCAGCTTTGGTCTGTACAATGAGCAGTTCTTC
clone size: NA; J gene: TRBJ2-1; D gene: TRBD2; V gene: TRBV20-1; CDR3 protein: CSARDPRGRDYLYNEQFF; CDR3 DNA: TGCAGTGCTAGAGATCCCCGCGGGAGGGATTATCTATACAATGAGCAGTTCTTC
clone size: many; J gene: TRBJ2-7; D gene: NA; V gene: TRBV30; CDR3 protein: CAWSVSPNRAYEQYF; CDR3 DNA: TGTGCCTGGAGTGTATCCCCGAACAGGGCGTACGAGCAGTACTTC
clone size: many; J gene: TRBJ1-5; D gene: TRBD1; V gene: TRBV20-1; CDR3 protein: CSARDRAGNQPQHF; CDR3 DNA: TGCAGTGCCCGGGACAGGGCCGGCAATCAGCCCCAGCATTTT
clone size: NA; J gene: TRBJ1-4; D gene: NA; V gene: TRBV15; CDR3 protein: CATSRVRTELRSNEKLFF; CDR3 DNA: TGTGCCACCAGCAGAGTTAGGACAGAACTACGCTCTAATGAAAAACTGTTTTTT
clone size: many; J gene: TRBJ1-1; D gene: NA; V gene: TRBV28; CDR3 protein: CASSVTGVTEAFF; CDR3 DNA: TGTGCCAGCAGTGTGACAGGCGTTACTGAAGCTTTCTTT
clone size: NA; J gene: TRBJ2-2; D gene: NA; V gene: TRBV6-1; CDR3 protein: CASSPLGDTGELFF; CDR3 DNA: TGTGCCAGCAGTCCGTTGGGGGACACCGGGGAGCTGTTTTTT
clone size: many; J gene: TRBJ2-2; D gene: NA; V gene: TRBV30; CDR3 protein: CAWRRNGLAGELFF; CDR3 DNA: TGTGCCTGGCGCCGCAATGGGCTGGCCGGGGAGCTGTTTTTT
clone size: NA; J gene: TRBJ1-6; D gene: NA; V gene: TRBV6-2/TRBV6-3; CDR3 protein: CASRVGGRKVYNSPLHF; CDR3 DNA: TGTGCCAGCAGAGTTGGGGGGCGAAAAGTATATAATTCACCCCTCCACTTT
clone size: many; J gene: TRBJ1-3; D gene: NA; V gene: TRBV12-3/TRBV12-4; CDR3 protein: CASSLVRFSSGNTIYF; CDR3 DNA: TGTGCCAGCAGTTTAGTTCGCTTCTCCTCTGGAAACACCATATATTTT
clone size: many; J gene: TRBJ2-5; D gene: TRBD2; V gene: TRBV5-5; CDR3 protein: CASSLELAGGRETQYF; CDR3 DNA: TGTGCCAGCAGCTTGGAACTAGCGGGGGGGCGTGAGACCCAGTACTTC
clone size: NA; J gene: TRBJ2-1; D gene: TRBD1; V gene: TRBV3-1; CDR3 protein: CASSPRDRGVDEQFF; CDR3 DNA: TGTGCCAGCAGCCCCCGGGACAGGGGAGTCGATGAGCAGTTCTTC
clone size: few; J gene: TRBJ1-6; D gene: NA; V gene: TRBV7-6; CDR3 protein: CASSPQSSYNSPLHF; CDR3 DNA: TGTGCCAGCAGCCCTCAAAGCTCCTATAATTCACCCCTCCACTTT
clone size: few; J gene: TRBJ2-3; D gene: TRBD2; V gene: TRBV11-1; CDR3 protein: CASSLSGGSPDTRYF; CDR3 DNA: TGTGCCAGCAGCTTATCGGGCGGGAGCCCAGATACGCGGTATTTT
clone size: few; J gene: TRBJ2-3; D gene: NA; V gene: TRBV10-3; CDR3 protein: CAISPQGDTQYF; CDR3 DNA: TGTGCCATCAGTCCCCAAGGAGATACGCAGTATTTT
clone size: few; J gene: TRBJ2-5; D gene: TRBD2; V gene: TRBV11-2; CDR3 protein: CASSLGLLAGGPETQYF; CDR3 DNA: TGTGCCAGCAGCTTAGGACTACTAGCGGGGGGGCCGGAGACCCAGTACTTC
clone size: many; J gene: TRBJ2-3; D gene: NA; V gene: TRBV3-1; CDR3 protein: CASSLSDGTDTQYF; CDR3 DNA: TGTGCCAGCAGCCTATCCGACGGCACAGATACGCAGTATTTT
clone size: many; J gene: TRBJ2-1; D gene: NA; V gene: TRBV5-1; CDR3 protein: CASSLIPEGYNEQFF; CDR3 DNA: TGCGCCAGCAGCTTGATCCCGGAGGGCTACAATGAGCAGTTCTTC
clone size: many; J gene: TRBJ2-3; D gene: NA; V gene: TRBV3-1; CDR3 protein: CASSQDSGRTDTQYF; CDR3 DNA: TGTGCCAGCAGCCAAGATAGCGGCAGAACAGATACGCAGTATTTT
clone size: few; J gene: TRBJ2-1; D gene: NA; V gene: TRBV24-1; CDR3 protein: CATSDGPVGGNEQFF; CDR3 DNA: TGTGCCACCAGTGATGGACCGGTTGGGGGCAATGAGCAGTTCTTC
clone size: NA; J gene: TRBJ1-5; D gene: NA; V gene: TRBV6-1; CDR3 protein: CASSRTGTPNQPQHF; CDR3 DNA: TGTGCCAGCAGTCGCACCGGGACCCCCAATCAGCCCCAGCATTTT
clone size: NA; J gene: TRBJ1-5; D gene: NA; V gene: TRBV6-1; CDR3 protein: CASSEHSYSNQPQHF; CDR3 DNA: TGTGCCAGCAGTGAGCACAGCTATAGCAATCAGCCCCAGCATTTT
clone size: many; J gene: TRBJ2-1; D gene: TRBD2; V gene: TRBV3-1; CDR3 protein: CASSRTSGTANEQFF; CDR3 DNA: TGTGCCAGCAGCCGCACTAGCGGGACCGCCAATGAGCAGTTCTTC
clone size: many; J gene: TRBJ2-3; D gene: TRBD2; V gene: TRBV2; CDR3 protein: CASSDEGGRDTQYF; CDR3 DNA: TGTGCCAGCAGTGATGAAGGCGGGAGAGATACGCAGTATTTT
clone size: many; J gene: TRBJ2-7; D gene: TRBD1; V gene: TRBV5-1; CDR3 protein: CASSATGNIYEQYF; CDR3 DNA: TGCGCCAGCAGCGCGACAGGGAATATCTACGAGCAGTACTTC
clone size: NA; J gene: TRBJ1-3; D gene: NA; V gene: TRBV6-2/TRBV6-3; CDR3 protein: CASREGRYSGNTIYF; CDR3 DNA: TGTGCCAGCAGGGAGGGACGTTACTCTGGAAACACCATATATTTT
clone size: few; J gene: TRBJ2-6; D gene: NA; V gene: TRBV6-1; CDR3 protein: CASSLLRDSDGPGANVLTF; CDR3 DNA: TGTGCCAGCAGTCTGCTTCGGGACTCCGATGGCCCTGGGGCCAACGTCCTGACTTTC